This paragraph reports one T cell receptor beta chain. The CDR3 loop spans 19 amino acids. V gave up 0 bases and J gave up 1 base, with 21 bases separating them. It was with 60 Vbeta and 13 Jbeta primers that the PCR ran. The table came from immunoSEQ multiplex PCR; TCRdb's copy has only in-frame clones and leaves some out. The sample lists under 65,000 clones; roughly 84% were seen once. This specimen belongs to a study of cytomegalovirus exposure and HLA in healthy donors. The rearrangement uses TRBV23-1 and TRBJ2-5; no reliable D call. TRBV23-1 is reported as an ORF; its role is uncertain. Specimen: PBMCs. The TCR comes from a woman aged 18 to 35 in good health and CMV-seronegative. The CDR3 DNA follows: TGCGCCAGCAGTCAATCGAACAGCCAGCCATGGGCGTTCCAAGAGACCCAGTACTTC. Encoded protein: CASSQSNSQPWAFQETQYF.